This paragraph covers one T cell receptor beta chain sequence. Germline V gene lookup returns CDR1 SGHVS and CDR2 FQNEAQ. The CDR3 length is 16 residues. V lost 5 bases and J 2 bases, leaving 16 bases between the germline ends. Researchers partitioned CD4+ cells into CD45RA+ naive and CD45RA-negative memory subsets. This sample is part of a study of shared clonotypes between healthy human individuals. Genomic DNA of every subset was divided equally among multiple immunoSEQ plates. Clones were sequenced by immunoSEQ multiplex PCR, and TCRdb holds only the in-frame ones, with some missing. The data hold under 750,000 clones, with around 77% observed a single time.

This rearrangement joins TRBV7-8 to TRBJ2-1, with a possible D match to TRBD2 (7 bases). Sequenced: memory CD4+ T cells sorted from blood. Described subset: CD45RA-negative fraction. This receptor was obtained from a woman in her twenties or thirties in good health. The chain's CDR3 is CASSQLASGAYNEQFF. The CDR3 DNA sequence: TGTGCCAGCAGCCAACTAGCGTCAGGGGCCTACAATGAGCAGTTCTTC.